This record covers a single T cell receptor beta chain. This clonotype has just a few counts. No antigen is known for it. Base qualities are not provided; no much larger clone lies one nucleotide away. The data are from a study of human T cells and chemical hapten exposure (dated by TCRdb to the early 2020s). General notes on the study: For sensitization, 2% DPC in acetone was applied to a 2 cm by 2 cm area of upper inner arm skin. Patch testing was done on the upper back using Finn chambers containing 0.01% DPC, and results were scored after 6 days according to International Contact Dermatitis Research Group standards. The patient cohort, mostly female, included alopecia areata with under or over 50% scalp involvement, alopecia totalis and alopecia universalis. Blood samples were taken from patients before sensitization (week 0) and at 2, 6 and about 24 weeks after DPC sensitization. This study followed changes in the peripheral blood TCR repertoire in vivo during primary and secondary sensitization of alopecia patients to the hapten diphenylcyclopropenone (DPC). The libraries were sequenced as a pool, and the TCR yield per sample differed mostly because of small variations in library volumes within the pool. Weekly therapeutic DPC doses were additionally applied to the scalp of patients throughout the approximately 24-week study period. For TCR sequencing, blood came from about 28 alopecia patients at anywhere from one to four time points (pre-sensitization, 2, 6 and 24 weeks). The paper as a whole reports these results and caveats: Patch test score correlated positively with the number of PT1 expanded TCRs, reaching significance at thresholds 8, 16 and 32 but not at 4. All patients had alopecia, a presumed autoimmune disease, so their immune response might differ from that of healthy individuals. Repeated subsampling changed both the strength of the expansion versus patch-test correlation and the threshold at which that correlation became significant. Compared with pre-sensitization or healthy control sets, expanded TCRs formed significantly more large CDR3 similarity clusters, which is consistent with antigen-driven responses. No change with DPC sensitization was found in the number of TCRs above 1 in 1000 frequency, and no evidence of global repertoire structure alterations was found.

Spanning cysteine to phenylalanine, the CDR3 consists of 12 amino acids. Here the CDR3 DNA is all that survives: 36 bases in frame from base 1. The germline ends are 8 bases apart after V is trimmed by 6 bases and J by 0 bases. The germline V gene (reference sequence) yields DFQATT for CDR1 and SNEGSKA for CDR2. Library method: RACE. Sequencing was performed on a NextSeq 500. During library preparation, unique molecular identifiers were attached to individual cDNA molecules so that TCRs could be counted quantitatively and reproducibly. From each blood RNA sample, both TCR alpha and TCR beta chains were sequenced. For the original study's pipeline: Samples had a median of around 92,000 TCRs, with a range from roughly 23,224 to 750,000. The Decombinator software suite was used to annotate the V, J and CDR3 of the TCR reads. Every sample was subsampled to the same number of TCRs (28,000) for the PS versus PT1 abundance plots. TCRs were defined as expanded if absent before sensitization and observed at least eight times at the 2-week time point. Using fastp at Q25 and MiXCR, TCRdb reprocessed the public reads and kept productive beta chains. A single entry per CDR3 protein holds the most common genes and DNA from its merged rows. These V and J calls derive from TCRdb rather than the authors' analysis. The sample table contains approximately 80,000 distinct CDR3 sequences; only one count was recorded for 14% of them. Approximately 4.6% of the sample comes from the top ten.

The time point label corresponds to: pre-sensitization, week 0. In light of the paper, this sample's treatment or condition label describes: therapeutic diphenylcyclopropenone sensitization with weekly scalp DPC. Blood at each patch-test visit was drawn before the patch test was applied. Patients were considered eligible if aged 18 to 70, diagnosed with alopecia and deemed suitable for DPC therapy, and patients were excluded if pregnant. Total RNA was extracted from unfractionated whole blood collected in Tempus Blood RNA tubes. This clonotype originated in a woman aged 50 to 60 with alopecia areata. Some clones in this sample may be carry-over from other donors' samples. The chain is made from TRBV20-1 and TRBJ1-2, and TRBD1 may be the D gene, going by 5 matching bases. The sample was whole blood, taken in connection with sensitization to the hapten diphenylcyclopropenone (DPC). In nucleotide form, the sequence is TGCAGTGCGAAGACAGCTAACTATGGCTACACCTTC. It specifies CSAKTANYGYTF.